The entry below gives a single TCR beta chain sequence along with its context. The antigen remains unidentified. These data belong to a study of T cell responses to AZD1222 COVID-19 vaccine. The germline V gene encodes CDR1 MNHEY and CDR2 SMNVEV (reference sequence). The CDR3 runs 13 residues. The V gene lost 3 bases and the J gene lost 1 base, with 7 bases spanning the gap. Broader study findings: Donor demographics were predominantly white British with a female majority; clonal diversity may be underestimated. Unmutated variant regions are reportedly the target of nearly half of TCRs that are spike-specific. Only a handful of individuals given AZD1222 were seropositive at baseline.

Sequencing used immunoSEQ multiplex PCR; TCRdb keeps in-frame clones, though not all of them. The sample shows 100,000 to 150,000 clones, roughly 89% of them seen only once. This specimen was peripheral blood, taken on day 0 of MenACWY control vaccination. This clonotype originated in an adult in good health. The V and J genes are TRBV27 and TRBJ2-7, with unresolved D. CDR3 sequence (DNA): TGTGCCAGCAGTTTTCGGACGTCCTACGAGCAGTACTTC. This codes for CASSFRTSYEQYF.